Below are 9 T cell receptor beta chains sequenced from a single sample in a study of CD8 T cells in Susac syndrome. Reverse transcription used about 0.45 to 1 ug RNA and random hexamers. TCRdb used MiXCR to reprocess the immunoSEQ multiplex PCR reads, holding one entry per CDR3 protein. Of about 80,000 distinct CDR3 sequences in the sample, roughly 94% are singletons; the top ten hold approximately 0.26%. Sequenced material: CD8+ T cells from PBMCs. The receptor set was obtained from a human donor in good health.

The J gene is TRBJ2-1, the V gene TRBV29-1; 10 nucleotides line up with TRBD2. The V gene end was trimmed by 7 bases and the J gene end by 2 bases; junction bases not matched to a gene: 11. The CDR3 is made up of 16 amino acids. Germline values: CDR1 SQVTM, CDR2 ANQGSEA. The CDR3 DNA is TGCAGCGCAAGATCCCAGCGGGAGGGCCCCTACAATGAGCAGTTCTTC. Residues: CSARSQREGPYNEQFF.

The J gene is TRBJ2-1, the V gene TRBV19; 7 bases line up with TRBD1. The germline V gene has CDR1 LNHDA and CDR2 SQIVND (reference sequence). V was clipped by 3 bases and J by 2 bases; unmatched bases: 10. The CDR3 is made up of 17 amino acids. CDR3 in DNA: TGTGCCAGTAGTATTAATAGGGGGCTACTGCCCTACAATGAGCAGTTCTTC. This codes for CASSINRGLLPYNEQFF. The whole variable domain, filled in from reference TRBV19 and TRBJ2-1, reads DGGITQSPKYLFRKEGQNVTLSCEQNLNHDAMYWYRQDPGQGLRLIYYSQIVNDFQKGDIAEGYSVSREKKESFPLTVTSAQKNPTAFYLCASSINRGLLPYNEQFFGPGTRLTVL.

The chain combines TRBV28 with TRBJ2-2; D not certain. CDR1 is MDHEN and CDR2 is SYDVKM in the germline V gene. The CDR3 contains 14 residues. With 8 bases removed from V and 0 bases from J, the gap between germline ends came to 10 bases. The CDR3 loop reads CASVRTPNTGELFF. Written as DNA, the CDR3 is TGTGCCAGCGTCCGGACCCCGAACACCGGGGAGCTGTTTTTT.

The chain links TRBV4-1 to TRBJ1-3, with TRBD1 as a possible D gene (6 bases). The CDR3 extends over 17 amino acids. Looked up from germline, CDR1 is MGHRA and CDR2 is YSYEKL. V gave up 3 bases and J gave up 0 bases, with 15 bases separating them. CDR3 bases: TGCGCCAGCAGCCAGACGGACAGCCGCACCTCTGGAAACACCATATATTTT. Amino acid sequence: CASSQTDSRTSGNTIYF.

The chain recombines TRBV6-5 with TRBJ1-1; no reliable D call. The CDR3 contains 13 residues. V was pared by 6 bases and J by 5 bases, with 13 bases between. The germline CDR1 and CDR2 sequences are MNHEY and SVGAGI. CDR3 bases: TGTGCCAGCAGGGTCGGCCCGGGGACTGAAGCTTTCTTT. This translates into CASRVGPGTEAFF.

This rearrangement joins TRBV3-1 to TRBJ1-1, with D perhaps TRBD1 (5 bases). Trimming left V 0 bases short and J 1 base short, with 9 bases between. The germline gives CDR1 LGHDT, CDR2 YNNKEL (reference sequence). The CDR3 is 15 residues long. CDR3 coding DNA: TGTGCCAGCAGCCAAGATAAGGGGAGGAACACTGAAGCTTTCTTT. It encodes CASSQDKGRNTEAFF.

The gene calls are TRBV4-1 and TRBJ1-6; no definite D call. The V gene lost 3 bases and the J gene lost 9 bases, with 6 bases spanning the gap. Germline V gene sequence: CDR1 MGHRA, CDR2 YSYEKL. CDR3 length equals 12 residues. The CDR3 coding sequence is TGCGCCAGCAGCCAGGGCCCTTCACCCCTCCACTTT. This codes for CASSQGPSPLHF.

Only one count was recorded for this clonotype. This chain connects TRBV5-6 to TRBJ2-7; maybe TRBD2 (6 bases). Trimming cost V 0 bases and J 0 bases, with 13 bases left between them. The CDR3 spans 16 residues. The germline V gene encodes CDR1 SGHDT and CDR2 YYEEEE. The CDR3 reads CASSLGEAGLSYEQYF. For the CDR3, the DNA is TGTGCCAGCAGCTTGGGAGAGGCGGGACTCTCCTACGAGCAGTACTTC. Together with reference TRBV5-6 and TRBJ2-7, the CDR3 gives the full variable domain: DAGVTQSPTHLIKTRGQQVTLRCSPKSGHDTVSWYQQALGQGPQFIFQYYEEEERQRGNFPDRFSGHQFPNYSSELNVNALLLGDSALYLCASSLGEAGLSYEQYFGPGTRLTVT.

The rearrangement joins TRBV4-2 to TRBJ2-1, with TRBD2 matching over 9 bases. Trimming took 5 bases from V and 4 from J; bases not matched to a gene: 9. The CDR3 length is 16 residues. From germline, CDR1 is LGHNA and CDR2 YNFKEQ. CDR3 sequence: CASSEALLAGYNEQFF. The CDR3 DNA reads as TGTGCCAGCAGCGAAGCGCTCCTAGCGGGGTACAATGAGCAGTTCTTC.